This T cell receptor (beta chain) was sequenced in a study of OX40 agonist ivuxolimab in advanced cancers. Some background on the complete study: The costimulatory receptor OX40 (CD134) was targeted by ivuxolimab, a fully human IgG2 agonistic monoclonal antibody. Intravenous ivuxolimab was administered to patients every 2 weeks at six dose levels: 0.01, 0.1, 0.3, 1.5, 3 and 10 mg/kg. Among the roughly 52 dose-escalation patients, roughly 20 had hepatocellular carcinoma, approximately 15 melanoma, 9 renal cell carcinoma and 9 head and neck cancer. In the dose-escalation cohort, more than 75% of patients were male, and the mean age was around 60 years, with a range of 23 to 79. Patients were allowed to have had prior anti-PD-1, anti-PD-L1 or anti-CTLA-4 therapy, and around 43% of the dose-escalation patients had been treated with checkpoint inhibitors. Partial responses occurred in three dose-escalation patients, of whom one had hepatocellular carcinoma and two had cutaneous melanoma. Peripheral TCRbeta sequencing aimed to test whether ivuxolimab altered TCR sequence diversity and caused clonal T-cell expansion. The monotherapy dose-escalation portion (N of about 47 patients) of the phase I ivuxolimab trial is reported in the paper. On the study overall, not on this receptor specifically: At doses from 0.1 to 3.0 mg/kg, clonal expansion was seen in both CD4+ and CD8+ blood T cells between baseline and week 6. The antigen specificity of the clonally expanded peripheral T cells was not determined. On average, CD8+ T cells showed more expanded clones than CD4+ T cells after ivuxolimab. Low levels of normalized T-cell clonal expansion were also seen in some patients who did not respond. Partial responders in the 0.1-3.0 mg/kg groups had among the lowest normalized peripheral clonal expansion, especially among CD8+ T cells.

Genomic DNA was isolated from the sorted cells so that the TCRbeta CDR3 region could be sequenced. The immunoSEQ Assay was used to sequence the TCRbeta CDR3 regions. Held by TCRdb, this immuneACCESS table contains in-frame sequences only and omits some clones. Under half of the omission traces to an unresolved V gene where checked; the cause of the rest is unknown. The sample table lists nearly 80,000 clones, about four fifths of them with a count of one. Together, the top ten hold over 0.4% of the sample. On this clone: This clone's antigen is unknown. Base qualities are missing; no much larger clone stands one base away.

As encoded in the germline V gene, CDR1 is WSHSY while CDR2 is SAAADI. The CDR3 goes from the cysteine to the phenylalanine over 14 residues. The retained sequence is limited to the CDR3, 42 bases, with the frame set at the first base. The V and J ends are trimmed by 3 bases and 3 bases, leaving 8 bases between them. The trial excluded patients who had a history of autoimmune disease or were on systemic immunosuppression. Peripheral blood for TCR sequencing was collected from all dose cohorts at baseline, on cycle 4 day 1, and on cycle 7 day 1. Samples came from an open-label, multicenter, first-in-human phase I dose-escalation trial of ivuxolimab. Adults with locally advanced or metastatic melanoma, renal cell carcinoma, hepatocellular carcinoma or head and neck squamous cell carcinoma were enrolled in the trial. Before TCR sequencing, CD4+ T cells and CD8+ T cells were sorted from peripheral blood as separate populations.

This clonotype was obtained from an adult with an advanced solid tumor such as melanoma, head and neck, liver or kidney cancer. The chain is assembled from TRBV10-2 and TRBJ1-4; the D gene cannot be resolved reliably. The sample consisted of CD4+ or CD8+ T cells sorted from blood, taken in a trial of the OX40 agonist ivuxolimab. The bases read TGCGCCAGCAGTGAAGCCTCCGCTAATGAAAAACTGTTTTTT. Protein translation: CASSEASANEKLFF.